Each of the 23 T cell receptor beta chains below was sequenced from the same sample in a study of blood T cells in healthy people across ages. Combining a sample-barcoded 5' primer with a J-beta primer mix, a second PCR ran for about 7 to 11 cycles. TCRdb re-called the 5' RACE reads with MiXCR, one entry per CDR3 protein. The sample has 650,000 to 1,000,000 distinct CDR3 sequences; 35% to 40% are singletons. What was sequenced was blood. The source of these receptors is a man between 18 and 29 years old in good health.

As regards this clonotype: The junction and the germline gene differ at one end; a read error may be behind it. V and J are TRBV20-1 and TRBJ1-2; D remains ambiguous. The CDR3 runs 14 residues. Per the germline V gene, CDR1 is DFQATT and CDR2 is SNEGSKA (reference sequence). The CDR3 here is CSVRSTEANYGYTF. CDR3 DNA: TGCAGTGTTAGAAGCACAGAAGCTAACTATGGCTACACCTTC.

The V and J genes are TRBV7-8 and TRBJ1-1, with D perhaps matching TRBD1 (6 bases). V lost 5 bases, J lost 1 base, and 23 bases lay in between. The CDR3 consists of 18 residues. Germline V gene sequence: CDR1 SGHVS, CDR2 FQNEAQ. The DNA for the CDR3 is TGTGCCAGCAGCCCTAGGTCGGGTGGGGGACACAGGAACACTGAAGCTTTCTTT. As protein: CASSPRSGGGHRNTEAFF.

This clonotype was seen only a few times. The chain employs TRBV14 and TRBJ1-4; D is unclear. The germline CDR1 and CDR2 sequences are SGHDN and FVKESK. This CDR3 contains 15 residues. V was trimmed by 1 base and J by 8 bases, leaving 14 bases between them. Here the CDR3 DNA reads TGTGCCAGCAGCCAAGTGGGATGGTATGGAGAAAAACTGTTTTTT. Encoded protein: CASSQVGWYGEKLFF.

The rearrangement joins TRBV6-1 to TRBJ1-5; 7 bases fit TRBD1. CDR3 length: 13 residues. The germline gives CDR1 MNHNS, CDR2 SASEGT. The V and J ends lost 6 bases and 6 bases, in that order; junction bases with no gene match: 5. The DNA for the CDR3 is TGTGCCAGCAGGAACAGGGGAGGTCAGCCCCAGCATTTT. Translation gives CASRNRGGQPQHF.

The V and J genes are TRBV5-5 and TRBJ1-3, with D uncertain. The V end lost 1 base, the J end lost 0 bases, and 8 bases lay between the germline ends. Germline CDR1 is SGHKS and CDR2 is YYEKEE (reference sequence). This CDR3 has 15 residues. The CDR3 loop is CASSLMGFSGNTIYF. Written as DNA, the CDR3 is TGTGCCAGCAGCTTGATGGGGTTCTCTGGAAACACCATATATTTT.

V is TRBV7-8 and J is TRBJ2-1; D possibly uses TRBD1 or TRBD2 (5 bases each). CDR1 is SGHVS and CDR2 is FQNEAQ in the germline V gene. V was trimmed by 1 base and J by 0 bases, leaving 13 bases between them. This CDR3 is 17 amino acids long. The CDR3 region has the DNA TGTGCCAGCAGCTTAGTTGGGGGAACAAGCTCCTACAATGAGCAGTTCTTC. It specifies CASSLVGGTSSYNEQFF. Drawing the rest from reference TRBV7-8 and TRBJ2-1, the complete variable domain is GAGVSQSPRYKVAKRGQDVALRCDPISGHVSLFWYQQALGQGPEFLTYFQNEAQLDKSGLPSDRFFAERPEGSVSTLKIQRTQQEDSAVYLCASSLVGGTSSYNEQFFGPGTRLTVL.

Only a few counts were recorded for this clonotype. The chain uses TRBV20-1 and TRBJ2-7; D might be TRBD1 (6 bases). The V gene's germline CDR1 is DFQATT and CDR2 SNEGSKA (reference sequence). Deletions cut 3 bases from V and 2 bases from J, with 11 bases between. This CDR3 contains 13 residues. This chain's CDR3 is CSARPRTAYEQYF. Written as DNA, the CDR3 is TGCAGTGCTAGGCCCCGGACAGCCTACGAGCAGTACTTC.

CDR3 bases: TGTGCCAGCAGCTTAGTGGAGCGGGGGGGCACAGATACGCAGTATTTT. Translation gives CASSLVERGGTDTQYF. This chain joins TRBV7-2 and TRBJ2-3, with 9 bases identical to TRBD2. Germline CDR1 is SGHTA and CDR2 is FQGNSA. The junction had 3 bases not matched to a gene; V was cut back by 1 base and J by 1 base. The CDR3 runs to 16 residues.

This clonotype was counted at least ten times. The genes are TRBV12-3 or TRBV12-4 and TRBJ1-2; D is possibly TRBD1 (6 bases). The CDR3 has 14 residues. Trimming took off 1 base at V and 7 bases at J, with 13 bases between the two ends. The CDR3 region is CASSLGAGDGGYTF. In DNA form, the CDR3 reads TGTGCCAGCAGTTTAGGGGCAGGGGATGGTGGCTACACCTTC.

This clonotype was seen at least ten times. The CDR3 is CSVEVASGGGDTQYF. As DNA, the CDR3 is TGCAGCGTTGAAGTCGCTAGCGGGGGTGGAGATACGCAGTATTTT. The J gene is TRBJ2-3, the V gene TRBV29-1; TRBD2 agrees at 10 bases. The trim removed 1 base at V and 5 bases at J, leaving 6 bases unmatched. CDR1 and CDR2 from the germline V gene are SQVTM and ANQGSEA. CDR3 size: 15 residues.

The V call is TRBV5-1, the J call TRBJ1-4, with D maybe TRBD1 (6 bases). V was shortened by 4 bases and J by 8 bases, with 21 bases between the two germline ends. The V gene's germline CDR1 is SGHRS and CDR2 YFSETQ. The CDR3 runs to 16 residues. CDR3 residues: CASSLPPRGSSEKLFF. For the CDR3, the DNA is TGCGCCAGCAGCCTCCCCCCAAGGGGGTCATCCGAAAAACTGTTTTTT.

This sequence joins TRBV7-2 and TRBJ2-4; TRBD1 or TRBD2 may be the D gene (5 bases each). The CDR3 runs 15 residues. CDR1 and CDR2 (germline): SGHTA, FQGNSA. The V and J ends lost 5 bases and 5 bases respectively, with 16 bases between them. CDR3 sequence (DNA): TGTGCCAGCAGCCCCTCCCGTTGGGACCAAAACATTCAGTACTTC. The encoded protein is CASSPSRWDQNIQYF.

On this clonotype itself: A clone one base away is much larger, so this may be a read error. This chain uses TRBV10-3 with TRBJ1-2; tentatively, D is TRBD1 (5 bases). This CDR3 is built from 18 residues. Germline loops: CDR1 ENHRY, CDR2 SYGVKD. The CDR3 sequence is CATSESEPGRTPYYGYTF. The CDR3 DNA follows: TGTGCCACCAGTGAGTCGGAACCGGGACGGACTCCCTACTATGGCTACACCTTC.

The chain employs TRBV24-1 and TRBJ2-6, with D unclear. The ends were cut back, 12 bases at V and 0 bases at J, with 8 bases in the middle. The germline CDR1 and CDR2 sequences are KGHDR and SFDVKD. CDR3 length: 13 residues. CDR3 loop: CAVKGSGANVLTF. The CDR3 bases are TGTGCCGTAAAGGGCTCTGGGGCCAACGTCCTGACTTTC.

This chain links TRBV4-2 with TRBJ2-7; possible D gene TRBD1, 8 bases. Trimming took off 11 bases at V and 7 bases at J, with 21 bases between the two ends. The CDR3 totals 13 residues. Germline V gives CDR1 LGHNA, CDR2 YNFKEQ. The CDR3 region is CASARDRTREQYF. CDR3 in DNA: TGTGCCTCAGCTCGGGACAGGACTAGGGAGCAGTACTTC.

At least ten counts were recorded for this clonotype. DNA for the CDR3: TGCAGTGCTAGGAAGCCCCAAGCGGACCAGTACTTC. Protein sequence: CSARKPQADQYF. The chain is built from TRBV20-1 and TRBJ2-7, with a weak D call TRBD2 (5 bases). The V end lost 3 bases, the J end lost 10 bases, and 16 bases lay between the germline ends. The CDR3 runs 12 residues. Germline V gene sequence: CDR1 DFQATT, CDR2 SNEGSKA (reference sequence).

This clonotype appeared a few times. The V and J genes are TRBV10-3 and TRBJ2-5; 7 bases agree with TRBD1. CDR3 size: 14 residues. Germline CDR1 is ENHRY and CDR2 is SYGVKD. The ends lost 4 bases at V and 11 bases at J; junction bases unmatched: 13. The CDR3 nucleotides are TGTGCCATCAGTGCCGACAGGGAAGTCAATGAGCAGTACTTC. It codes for CAISADREVNEQYF.

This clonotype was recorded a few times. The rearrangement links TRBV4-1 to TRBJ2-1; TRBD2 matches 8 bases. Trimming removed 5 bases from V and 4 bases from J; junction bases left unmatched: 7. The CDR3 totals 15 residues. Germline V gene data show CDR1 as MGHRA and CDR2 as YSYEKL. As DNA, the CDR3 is TGCGCCAGCAGCGAGAGCGGGGGAAATTACAATGAGCAGTTCTTC. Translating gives CASSESGGNYNEQFF.

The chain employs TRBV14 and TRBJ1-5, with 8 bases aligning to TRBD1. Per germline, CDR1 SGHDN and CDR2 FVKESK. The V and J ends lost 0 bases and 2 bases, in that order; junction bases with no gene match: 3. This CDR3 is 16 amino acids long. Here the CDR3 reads CASSQDQDRGNQPQHF. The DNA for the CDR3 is TGTGCCAGCAGCCAAGATCAGGACAGGGGCAATCAGCCCCAGCATTTT.

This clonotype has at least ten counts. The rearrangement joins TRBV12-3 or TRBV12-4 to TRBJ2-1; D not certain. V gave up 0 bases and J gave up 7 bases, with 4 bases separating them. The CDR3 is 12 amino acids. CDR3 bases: TGTGCCAGCAGTTTAGCAGTGAATGAGCAGTTCTTC. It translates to CASSLAVNEQFF.

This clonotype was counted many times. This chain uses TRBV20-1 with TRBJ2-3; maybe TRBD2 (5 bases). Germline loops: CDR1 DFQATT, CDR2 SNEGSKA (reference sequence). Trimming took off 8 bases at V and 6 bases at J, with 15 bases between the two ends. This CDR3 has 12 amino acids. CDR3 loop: CSYQRGDDTQYF. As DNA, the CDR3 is TGCAGTTACCAACGGGGAGACGATACGCAGTATTTT.

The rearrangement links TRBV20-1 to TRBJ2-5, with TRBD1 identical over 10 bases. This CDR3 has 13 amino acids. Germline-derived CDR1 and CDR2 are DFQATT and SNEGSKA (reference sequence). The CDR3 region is CRADRGNYNEQYF. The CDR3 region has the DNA TGCAGGGCGGACAGGGGGAACTACAATGAGCAGTACTTC.

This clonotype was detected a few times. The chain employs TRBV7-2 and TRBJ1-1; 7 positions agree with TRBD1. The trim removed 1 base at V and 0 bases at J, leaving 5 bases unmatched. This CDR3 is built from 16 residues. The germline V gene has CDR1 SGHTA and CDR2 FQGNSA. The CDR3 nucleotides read TGTGCCAGCAGCTTAGTAGGGGGCGCTTTGAACACTGAAGCTTTCTTT. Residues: CASSLVGGALNTEAFF.